What follows are 2 T cell receptor beta chains derived from one specimen sequenced in a study of T cell repertoires in cytomegalovirus infection. Each CDR3 protein is one row after TCRdb ran MiXCR on the reads. The sample contains about half a million distinct CDR3 sequences, about 33% of which appear only once. Their cognate antigens are unknown. Source: cultured PBMCs, taken from culture after CMV antigen stimulation. The receptors shown here come from a human donor in good health (CMV status not recorded). Some clones in this sample may be carry-over from other donors' samples.

This clonotype was picked up many times. This chain links TRBV7-2 with TRBJ2-3; the D gene is possibly TRBD1 (5 bases). Deletions cut 3 bases from V and 2 bases from J, with 9 bases between. Germline loops: CDR1 SGHTA, CDR2 FQGNSA. This CDR3 has 14 residues. CDR3 in DNA: TGTGCCAGCAGCTTGAAGGGGTTCACAGATACGCAGTATTTT. This encodes CASSLKGFTDTQYF.

The chain links TRBV20-1 to TRBJ2-7; TRBD2 matches 9 bases. CDR1 and CDR2 from the germline V gene are DFQATT and SNEGSKA (reference sequence). CDR3 length equals 14 residues. Trimming at V came to 6 bases and at J to 5 bases, leaving 11 bases not matched to a gene. The CDR3 coding sequence is TGCAGTGCCGGAGAATGGGGACTAGCACACGAGCAGTACTTC. It encodes CSAGEWGLAHEQYF.